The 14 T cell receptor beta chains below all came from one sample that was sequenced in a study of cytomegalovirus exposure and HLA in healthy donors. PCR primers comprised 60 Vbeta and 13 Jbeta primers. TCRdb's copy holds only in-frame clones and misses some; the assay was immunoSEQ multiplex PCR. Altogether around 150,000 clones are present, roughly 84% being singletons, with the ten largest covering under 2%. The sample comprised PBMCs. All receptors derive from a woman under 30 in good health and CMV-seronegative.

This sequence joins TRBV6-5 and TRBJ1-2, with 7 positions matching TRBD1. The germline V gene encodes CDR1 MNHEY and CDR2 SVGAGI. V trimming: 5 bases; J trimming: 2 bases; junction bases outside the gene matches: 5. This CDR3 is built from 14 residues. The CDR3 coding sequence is TGTGCCAGCAGTCTGGAGACAGGGAACTATGGCTACACCTTC. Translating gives CASSLETGNYGYTF.

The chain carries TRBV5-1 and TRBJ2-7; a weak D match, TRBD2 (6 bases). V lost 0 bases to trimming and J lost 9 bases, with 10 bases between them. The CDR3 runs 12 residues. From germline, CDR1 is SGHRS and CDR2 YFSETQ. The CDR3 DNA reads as TGCGCCAGCAGCTTGGGCCTGGGGGGGCAGTACTTC. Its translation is CASSLGLGGQYF.

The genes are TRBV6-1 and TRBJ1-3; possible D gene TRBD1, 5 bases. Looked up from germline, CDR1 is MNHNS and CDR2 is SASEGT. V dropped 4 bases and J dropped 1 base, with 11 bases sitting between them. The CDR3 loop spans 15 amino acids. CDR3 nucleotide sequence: TGTGCCAGCAGTGTATGGGGGACTTCTGGAAACACCATATATTTT. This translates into CASSVWGTSGNTIYF.

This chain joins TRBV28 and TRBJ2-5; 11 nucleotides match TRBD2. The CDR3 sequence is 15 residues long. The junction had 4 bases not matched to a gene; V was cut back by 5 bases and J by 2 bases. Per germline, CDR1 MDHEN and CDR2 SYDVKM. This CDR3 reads CASSTSGGSQETQYF. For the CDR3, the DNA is TGTGCCAGCAGTACTAGCGGGGGTTCACAAGAGACCCAGTACTTC.

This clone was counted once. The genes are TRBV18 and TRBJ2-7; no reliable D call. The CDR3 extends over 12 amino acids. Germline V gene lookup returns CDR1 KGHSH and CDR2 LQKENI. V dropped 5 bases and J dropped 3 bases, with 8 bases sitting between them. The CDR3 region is CASSRERYEQYF. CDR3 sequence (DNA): TGTGCCAGCTCAAGAGAGCGCTACGAGCAGTACTTC.

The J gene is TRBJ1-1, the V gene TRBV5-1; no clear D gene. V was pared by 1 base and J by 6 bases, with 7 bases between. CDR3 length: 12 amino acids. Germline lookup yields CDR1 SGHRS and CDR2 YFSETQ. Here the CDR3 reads CASSLSPAEAFF. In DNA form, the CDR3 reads TGCGCCAGCAGCTTGAGTCCAGCTGAAGCTTTCTTT.

DNA of the CDR3: TGTGCCAGCAGTGAAAAAGGGGGCTGGGTCACCGGGGAGCTGTTTTTT. Its translation is CASSEKGGWVTGELFF. The chain has TRBV6-1 and TRBJ2-2; 7 nucleotides align to TRBD1. V shed 2 bases, J shed 4 bases, and the junction held 7 bases outside the gene matches. Germline lookup yields CDR1 MNHNS and CDR2 SASEGT. The CDR3 spans 16 residues.

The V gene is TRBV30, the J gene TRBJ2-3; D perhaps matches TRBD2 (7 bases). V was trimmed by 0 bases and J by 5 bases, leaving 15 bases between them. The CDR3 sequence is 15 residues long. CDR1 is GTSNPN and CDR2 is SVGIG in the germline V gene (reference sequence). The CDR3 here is CAWSVWGGLVDTQYF. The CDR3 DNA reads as TGTGCCTGGAGTGTCTGGGGGGGCTTGGTAGATACGCAGTATTTT.

CDR3 amino acids: CARSLLRLAYEQYF. For the CDR3, the DNA is TGTGCCAGAAGCCTACTGAGGTTAGCCTACGAGCAGTACTTC. The V and J genes are TRBV7-5 and TRBJ2-7; the table's D call, TRBD2, has no DNA check behind it. TRBV7-5 is described as a pseudogene. This CDR3 spans 14 amino acids.

CDR3 sequence: CASSEGTGQNYGYTF. CDR3 DNA: TGTGCCAGCAGTGAGGGGACAGGGCAAAACTATGGCTACACCTTC. The chain combines TRBV6-1 with TRBJ1-2; 9 bases are a match to TRBD1. CDR3 length: 15 amino acids. V lost 3 bases and J lost 2; bases outside the gene matches: 4. The germline CDR1 and CDR2 sequences are MNHNS and SASEGT.

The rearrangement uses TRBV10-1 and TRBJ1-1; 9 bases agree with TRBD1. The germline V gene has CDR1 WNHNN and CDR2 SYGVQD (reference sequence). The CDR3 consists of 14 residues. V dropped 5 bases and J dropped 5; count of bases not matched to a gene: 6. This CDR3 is CASSFRQGVTEAFF. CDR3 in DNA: TGCGCCAGCAGTTTTCGACAGGGGGTGACTGAAGCTTTCTTT.

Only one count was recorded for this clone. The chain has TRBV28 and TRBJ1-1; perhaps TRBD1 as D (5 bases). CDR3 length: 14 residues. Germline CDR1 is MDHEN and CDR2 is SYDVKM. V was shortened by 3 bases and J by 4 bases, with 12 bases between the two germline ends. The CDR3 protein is CASSFLPGVTEAFF. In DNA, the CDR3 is TGTGCCAGCAGTTTCTTACCGGGGGTCACTGAAGCTTTCTTT.

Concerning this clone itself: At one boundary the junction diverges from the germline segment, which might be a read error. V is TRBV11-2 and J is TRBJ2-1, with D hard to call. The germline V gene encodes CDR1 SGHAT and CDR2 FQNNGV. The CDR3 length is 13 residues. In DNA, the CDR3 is TGTGCCAGCAGCTTAGTTCGGTCCAATGGGCAGTTCTTC. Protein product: CASSLVRSNGQFF.

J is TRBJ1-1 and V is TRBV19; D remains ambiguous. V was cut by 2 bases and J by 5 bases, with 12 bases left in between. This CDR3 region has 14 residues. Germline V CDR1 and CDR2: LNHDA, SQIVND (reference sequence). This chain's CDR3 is CASSIPRRGTEAFF. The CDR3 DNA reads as TGTGCCAGTAGTATACCCCGCCGGGGTACTGAAGCTTTCTTT.